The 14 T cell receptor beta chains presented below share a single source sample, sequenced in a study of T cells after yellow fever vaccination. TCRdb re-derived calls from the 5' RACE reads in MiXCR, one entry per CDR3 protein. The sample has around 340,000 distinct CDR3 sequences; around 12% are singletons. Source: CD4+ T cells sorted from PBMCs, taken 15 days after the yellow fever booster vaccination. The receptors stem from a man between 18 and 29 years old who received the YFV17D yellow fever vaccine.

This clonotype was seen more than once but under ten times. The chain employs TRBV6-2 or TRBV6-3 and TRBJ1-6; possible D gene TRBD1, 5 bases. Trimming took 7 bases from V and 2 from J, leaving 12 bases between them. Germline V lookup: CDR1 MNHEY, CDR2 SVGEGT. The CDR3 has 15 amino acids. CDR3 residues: CASTRGITYNSPLHF. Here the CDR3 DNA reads TGTGCCAGCACCCGGGGCATCACCTATAATTCACCCCTCCACTTT.

The chain's CDR3 is CASSLRALPGANVLTF. CDR3 in DNA: TGTGCCAGCAGCTTGCGGGCGCTCCCTGGGGCCAACGTCCTGACTTTC. The chain carries TRBV7-9 and TRBJ2-6, with D possibly matching TRBD2 (5 bases). The V gene's germline CDR1 is SEHNR and CDR2 FQNEAQ (reference sequence). The CDR3 consists of 16 residues. V lost 3 bases to trimming and J lost 2 bases, with 11 bases between them.

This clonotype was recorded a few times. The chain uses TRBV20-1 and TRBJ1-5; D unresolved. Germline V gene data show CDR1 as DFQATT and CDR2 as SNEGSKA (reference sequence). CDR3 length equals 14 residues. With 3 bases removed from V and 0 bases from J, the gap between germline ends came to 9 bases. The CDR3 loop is CSARKQNSNQPQHF. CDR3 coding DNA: TGCAGTGCTAGGAAGCAGAATAGCAATCAGCCCCAGCATTTT.

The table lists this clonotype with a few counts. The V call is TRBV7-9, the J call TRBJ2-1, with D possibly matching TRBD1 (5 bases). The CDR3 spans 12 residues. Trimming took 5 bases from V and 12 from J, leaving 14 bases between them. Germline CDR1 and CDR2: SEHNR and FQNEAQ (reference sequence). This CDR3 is CASSEVVQGQFF. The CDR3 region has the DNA TGTGCCAGCAGCGAGGTGGTCCAGGGGCAGTTCTTC.

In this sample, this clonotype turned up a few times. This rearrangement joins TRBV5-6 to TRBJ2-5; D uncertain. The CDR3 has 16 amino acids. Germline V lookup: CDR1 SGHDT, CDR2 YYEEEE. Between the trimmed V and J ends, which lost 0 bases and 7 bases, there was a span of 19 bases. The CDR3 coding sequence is TGTGCCAGCAGCTTGGCAAACCCCCAAGGAAGGGTGACCCAGTACTTC. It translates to CASSLANPQGRVTQYF.

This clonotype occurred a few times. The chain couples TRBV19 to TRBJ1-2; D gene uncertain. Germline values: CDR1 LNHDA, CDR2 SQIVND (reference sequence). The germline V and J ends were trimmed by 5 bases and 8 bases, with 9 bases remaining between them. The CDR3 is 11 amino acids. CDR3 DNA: TGTGCCAGTAGTTCCTCTCGGGGCTACACCTTC. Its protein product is CASSSSRGYTF.

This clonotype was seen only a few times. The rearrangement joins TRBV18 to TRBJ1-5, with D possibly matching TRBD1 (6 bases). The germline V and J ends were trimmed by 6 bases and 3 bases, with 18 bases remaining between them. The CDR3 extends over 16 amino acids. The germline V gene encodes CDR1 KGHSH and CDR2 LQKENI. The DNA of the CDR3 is TGTGCCAGCTCGCGAATGGGGGGCGAGAACAATCAGCCCCAGCATTTT. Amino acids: CASSRMGGENNQPQHF.

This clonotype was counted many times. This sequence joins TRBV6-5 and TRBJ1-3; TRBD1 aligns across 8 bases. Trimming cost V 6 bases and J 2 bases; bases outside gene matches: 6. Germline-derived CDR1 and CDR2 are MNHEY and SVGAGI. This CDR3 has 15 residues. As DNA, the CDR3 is TGTGCCAGCAGCCTCCTACAGGGGGCTGGAAACACCATATATTTT. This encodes CASSLLQGAGNTIYF.

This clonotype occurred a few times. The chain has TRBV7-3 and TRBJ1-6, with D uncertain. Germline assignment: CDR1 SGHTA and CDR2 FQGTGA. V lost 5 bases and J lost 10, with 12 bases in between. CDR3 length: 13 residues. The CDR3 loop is CASSSEQQSPLHF. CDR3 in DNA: TGTGCCAGCAGCAGCGAACAACAATCACCCCTCCACTTT.

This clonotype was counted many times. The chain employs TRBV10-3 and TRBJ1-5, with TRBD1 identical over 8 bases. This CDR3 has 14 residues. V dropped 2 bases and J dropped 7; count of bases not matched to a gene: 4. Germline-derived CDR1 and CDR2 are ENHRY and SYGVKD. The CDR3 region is CAISERTGRQPQHF. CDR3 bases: TGTGCCATCAGTGAGAGGACAGGGCGACAGCCCCAGCATTTT.

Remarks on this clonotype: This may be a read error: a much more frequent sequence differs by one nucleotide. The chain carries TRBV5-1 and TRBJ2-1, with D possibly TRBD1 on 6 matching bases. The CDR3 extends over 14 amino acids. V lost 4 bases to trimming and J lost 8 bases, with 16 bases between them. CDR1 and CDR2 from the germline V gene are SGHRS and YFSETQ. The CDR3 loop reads CASSPRGSDHEQFF. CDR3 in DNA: TGCGCCAGCAGCCCCAGGGGTAGCGACCATGAGCAGTTCTTC.

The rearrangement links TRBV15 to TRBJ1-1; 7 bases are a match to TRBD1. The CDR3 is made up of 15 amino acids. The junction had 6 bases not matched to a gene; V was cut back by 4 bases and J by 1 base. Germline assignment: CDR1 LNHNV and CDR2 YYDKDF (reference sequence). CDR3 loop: CATSTWGQTNTEAFF. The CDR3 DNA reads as TGTGCCACCAGCACTTGGGGACAGACGAACACTGAAGCTTTCTTT.

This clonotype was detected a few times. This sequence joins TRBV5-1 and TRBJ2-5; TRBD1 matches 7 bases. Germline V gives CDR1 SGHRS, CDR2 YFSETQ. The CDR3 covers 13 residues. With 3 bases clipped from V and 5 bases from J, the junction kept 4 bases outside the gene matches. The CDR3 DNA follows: TGCGCCAGCAGCTACGACAGGGCCGAGACCCAGTACTTC. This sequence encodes CASSYDRAETQYF.

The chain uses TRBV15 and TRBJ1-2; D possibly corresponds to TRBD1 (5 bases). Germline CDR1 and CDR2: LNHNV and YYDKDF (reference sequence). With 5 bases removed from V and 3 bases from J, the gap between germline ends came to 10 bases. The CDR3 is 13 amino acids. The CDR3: CATSEGLDYGYTF. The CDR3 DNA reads TGTGCCACCAGCGAGGGGTTGGACTATGGCTACACCTTC. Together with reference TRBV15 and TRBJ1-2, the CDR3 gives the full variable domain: DAMVIQNPRYQVTQFGKPVTLSCSQTLNHNVMYWYQQKSSQAPKLLFHYYDKDFNNEADTPDNFQSRRPNTSFCFLDIRSPGLGDTAMYLCATSEGLDYGYTFGSGTRLTVV.